This T cell receptor (beta chain) was identified during a study of cytomegalovirus exposure and HLA in healthy donors (dated by TCRdb to 2016 to 2017). Context from the whole study: According to an earlier analysis of 587 of the donors, some 180 million T cells yielded 117 million unique TCR beta sequences and approximately 280 Gb of sequence data. A later genetic analysis used genome-wide SNP genotypes for about 65% of the roughly 670 donors, treating that subset as a discovery cohort. The study used immunosequencing to profile the T cell repertoires of approximately 640 subjects and linked those repertoires to cytomegalovirus serostatus. Rather than drawing on any new phenotypic data, the later analysis identified candidate immune exposures from TCR beta sequences and the way those sequences occurred across donors. High-throughput TCR immunosequencing, statistical association of individual TCRs with disease status, and machine learning were combined to predict cytomegalovirus infection status. The genetic ancestry cluster associated with self-reported Caucasian donors included 65% to 90% of the 300 to 450 genotyped donors. The study was designed to test whether signatures of past pathogen exposure could be identified by cataloging public T cell receptors. The number of donors typed differed by locus, with roughly 620-630 for A, B, C, DRB1 and DQB1, 522 for DQA1, over 600 for DPA1, and about 450 for DPB1. Roughly 5 DR-DQ haplotypes were handled as single units for association and clustering, since linkage in the cohort was strong. Donor age, sex, ethnicity and CMV serostatus were compiled alongside the repertoire data. An earlier analysis of a few hundred of the donors applied high-throughput TCR beta sequencing to assess whether each TCR beta V gene segment acted as functional or pseudogenic. Every discovery cohort repertoire had been produced on one sequencing platform. Along with the approximately 700-subject first cohort, a separate validation cohort of over a hundred different subjects was used. HLA typing covered class I and class II loci at four-digit resolution. An early release covering more than 500 HLA-typed donors comprised approximately 290 gigabases of sequencing data and 85 million or so unique TCR sequences. In a later analysis, previously published TCR beta repertoires from 550 to 700 donors were re-analyzed and high-resolution HLA genotyping was added so that TCR occurrence patterns could be studied. On average, roughly 240,000 unique TCR beta nucleotide sequences were sequenced per donor among 350 to 400 genotyped donors of the cohort, with about 19% of those sequences being non-productive. The investigation overall reported the following: This cohort had only TCR beta chains sequenced, and the lack of alpha or paired-chain data limited which features could be detected. When HLA alleles, especially DR and DQ, strongly co-occurred, attributing TCR associations to individual alleles was difficult. Compared with the approximately 710-donor mean, donors in an Asian-associated ancestry cluster had fewer N-insertions in productive TCRs, according to a later genetic analysis. Linkage disequilibrium might explain the correlated functional status among segregating V segments, but an unknown experimental factor could not be excluded. In a later analysis, 15,000 to 20,000 TCR beta sequences were associated with specific HLA alleles at a false discovery rate of 0.05. A cluster of highly shared sequence variants was judged likely to be a technical artifact of the sequencing pipeline. According to a later analysis, parvovirus B19, influenza, CMV and Epstein-Barr virus appeared linked to several top co-occurrence clusters. A later genetic analysis associated a missense DCLRE1C variant with V-gene and J-gene trimming of TCR beta chains, and an independent cohort replicated the association. The only immune exposure information available for the cohort was CMV serostatus. A further reported finding was that TCR beta sequences accurately predicted the HLA-A and HLA-B alleles for most subjects in the first cohort. Because some donors lacked HLA typing at each locus, the association tests relied only on the typed subset. Roughly uniform sequencing depth across donors was assumed in presence/absence analyses, although this assumption may not hold. Because counts were too low, about 18 rarely observed V segments, including chromosome 9 orphons, were excluded from the earlier analysis of under 650 of the donors. Most TCR sequences were observed very rarely across donors, whereas some public TCRs were present in many individuals. According to the authors, the approach could potentially be generalized to other disease states and immunological phenotypes. In the study, approximately 160 TCR beta chains were listed as associated with cytomegalovirus. A few of the identified cytomegalovirus-associated TCR beta chains were confirmed in vitro to be specific for cytomegalovirus antigens. Most CMV-associated TCR beta chains appeared to be HLA-restricted in a later analysis, and the HLA associations seemed to be driven largely by CMV exposure. A later analysis found that TCR association rates varied across HLA loci, with DRB1 alleles showing the most associated TCRs and HLA-C alleles the fewest. An earlier analysis of approximately 600 of the donors showed that most TCR beta V segments appeared in productive rearrangements either about 90% or about 30% of the time, which broadly matched IMGT annotations. Compared with equally common non-associated chains, HLA-associated TCR beta chains in a later analysis were more clonally expanded and had lower generation probabilities. In both the original and validation cohorts, the classifier was reported to diagnose cytomegalovirus status with high specificity and sensitivity.

Of note for this clone: Its antigen target is currently unknown. No base quality values were provided; no much bigger clone lies one nucleotide off.

The cohort comprised hundreds of healthy bone marrow donors. All cohort members were sampled while nominally healthy, although unrecorded immune exposures were likely present. The donor was CMV seropositive and belonged to the group of about 290 seropositive cohort members. A peripheral blood sample was provided by each donor, and peripheral blood mononuclear cells were used for TCR beta sequencing. Genomic DNA was extracted from the blood cell samples with the Qiagen DNeasy Blood Extraction Kit. Library construction relied on the immunoSEQ multiplex PCR assay. A mixture of 60 forward primers for TCR Vbeta segments and 13 reverse primers for TCR Jbeta segments was used in the multiplex PCR. The CDR3 region of rearranged TCR beta genes was amplified from genomic DNA with a multiplex PCR assay. The Illumina HiSeq System was used to sequence the amplified TCR beta libraries as 87-base-pair reads. In the authors' own workflow: A later analysis counted some 80 million unique TCR beta chains across the 600 to 850 repertoires, and around 12 million of these chains were shared by at least two donors. A nearest-neighbor algorithm error-corrected the raw reads and collapsed the reads into unique sequences, merging closely related sequences to remove PCR and sequencing errors. V, D and J gene segments were assigned by aligning CDR3 sequences to IMGT reference sequences. For a sequence to be retained, at least a six-nucleotide match to both a V gene segment and a J gene segment was required. Rearrangements were called productive when the CDR3 lacked stop codons and stayed in frame with V and J; all others were non-productive. CDR3 was defined according to IMGT convention as the region running from the second conserved V-encoded cysteine to the conserved J-encoded phenylalanine. The earlier analysis of about 530 of the donors excluded any sequence lacking an unambiguous match to a single V gene segment. In an earlier analysis of some 590 of the donors, V segments were called functional above 56.7% productive rearrangements and were called segregating when the between-donor standard deviation exceeded 5%. A statistical classification framework was built to diagnose cytomegalovirus status from the catalog of TCR beta chain sequences. In a later analysis, TCR nucleotide sequences were compared against IMGT/GENE-DB human TR gene sequences so that V and J genes could be assigned. Using the TCRdist pipeline, a later analysis assigned CDR3 sequences along with most-parsimonious VDJ recombination scenarios. In a later analysis, each TCR beta chain was defined by its CDR3 amino acid sequence together with its V-gene family, and reads without a unique V-gene family were excluded. As a way to deal with suspected cross-contamination and a sequencing artifact, a later analysis dropped under 600 nucleotide sequences that were highly shared and had low generation probability. In a later analysis, a clonal expansion index was calculated for each public chain from normalized within-repertoire ranks of inferred template counts. In a later analysis, generation probabilities were computed using a VDJ recombination model fitted to out-of-frame rearrangements, and the results were checked against IGoR. In a later analysis, TCR-TCR, TCR-HLA and TCR-CMV co-occurrence was scored with hypergeometric tests, and a repertoire-size bias correction was applied to TCR pairs. In a later analysis, false discovery rates were estimated by permuting HLA or CMV assignments 20 times. In a later analysis, co-occurring TCRs were grouped with DBSCAN, and TCRdist sequence similarity was added when clustering was performed within HLA-allele-positive subsets. Repertoires with fewer than 30,000 or more than 120,000 public chains, plus five repertoires with anomalous nucleotide sharing, were excluded from co-occurrence clustering. In its TCRdb copy, this immuneACCESS table keeps in-frame sequences only and misses some clones. Where compared with another copy, unresolved V genes explain less than half of these, and the others have no known cause. V, J and clone size derive from that table, while D and trimming were established from the DNA sequence. The sample table records 140,000 to 150,000 clones; over 65% of these occur just once. The ten largest make up 3% of the sample.

Specimen: PBMCs. This TCR came from a man aged 35-49 years in good health and CMV-seropositive.

The CDR3 sequence is CASSSGQGADTQYF. The sequence in DNA is TGTGCCAGCAGTTCAGGACAGGGGGCAGATACGCAGTATTTT. The chain links TRBV28 with TRBJ2-3; the junction holds 10 bases that match TRBD1. The germline V gene yields MDHEN for CDR1 and SYDVKM for CDR2. The CDR3 has 14 amino acids, counting the end cysteine and phenylalanine. Only the CDR3 DNA is retained, 42 bases long and in frame from the first base. Unmatched junction bases come to 2, with V trimmed by 4 bases and J by 4 bases.